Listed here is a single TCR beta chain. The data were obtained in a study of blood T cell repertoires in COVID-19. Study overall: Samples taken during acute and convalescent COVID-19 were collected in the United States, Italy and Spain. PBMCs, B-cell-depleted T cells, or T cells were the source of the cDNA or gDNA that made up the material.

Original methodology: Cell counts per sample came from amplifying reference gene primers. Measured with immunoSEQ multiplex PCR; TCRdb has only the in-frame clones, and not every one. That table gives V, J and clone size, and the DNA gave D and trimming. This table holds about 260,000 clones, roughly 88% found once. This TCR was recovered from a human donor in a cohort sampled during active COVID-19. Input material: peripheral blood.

The CDR3 coding sequence is TGTGCCAGCTCAGGAGGTAGGATCGGGGTAGGCACTGAAGCTTTCTTT. It specifies CASSGGRIGVGTEAFF. J is TRBJ1-1 and V is TRBV18, with D unresolved. CDR1 is KGHSH, CDR2 LQKENI, per germline. V was trimmed by 5 bases and J by 4 bases, leaving 20 bases between them. The CDR3 is 16 amino acids.